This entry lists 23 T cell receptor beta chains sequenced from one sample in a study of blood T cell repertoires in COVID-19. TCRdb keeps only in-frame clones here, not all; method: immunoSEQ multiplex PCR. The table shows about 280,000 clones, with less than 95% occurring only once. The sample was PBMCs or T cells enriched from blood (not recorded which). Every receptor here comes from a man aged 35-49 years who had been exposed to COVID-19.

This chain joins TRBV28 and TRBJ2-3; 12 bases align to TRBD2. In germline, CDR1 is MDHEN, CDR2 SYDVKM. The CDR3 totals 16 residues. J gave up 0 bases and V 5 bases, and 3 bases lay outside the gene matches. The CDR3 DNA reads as TGTGCCAGCAGTCAGACTAGCGGGAGAAGCACAGATACGCAGTATTTT. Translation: CASSQTSGRSTDTQYF. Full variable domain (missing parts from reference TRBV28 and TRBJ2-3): DVKVTQSSRYLVKRTGEKVFLECVQDMDHENMFWYRQDPGLGLRLIYFSYDVKMKEKGDIPEGYSVSREKKERFSLILESASTNQTSMYLCASSQTSGRSTDTQYFGPGTRLTVL.

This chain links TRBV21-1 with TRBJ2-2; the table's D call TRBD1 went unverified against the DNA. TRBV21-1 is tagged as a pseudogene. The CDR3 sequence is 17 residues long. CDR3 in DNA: TGTGCCAGCAGCCAAAAGAGGGGACAGAAAGGCCCCGGGGAGCTGTTTTTT. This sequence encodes CASSQKRGQKGPGELFF.

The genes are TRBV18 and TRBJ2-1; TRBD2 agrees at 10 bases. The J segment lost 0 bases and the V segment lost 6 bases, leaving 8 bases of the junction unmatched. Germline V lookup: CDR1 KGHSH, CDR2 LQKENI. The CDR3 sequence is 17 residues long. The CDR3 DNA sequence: TGTGCCAGCTCTCCCGGGACTAGCGAGAACTCCTACAATGAGCAGTTCTTC. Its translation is CASSPGTSENSYNEQFF.

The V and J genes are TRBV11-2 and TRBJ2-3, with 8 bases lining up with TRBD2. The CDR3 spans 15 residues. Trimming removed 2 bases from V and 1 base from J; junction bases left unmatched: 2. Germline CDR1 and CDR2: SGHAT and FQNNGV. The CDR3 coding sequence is TGTGCCAGCAGCTTACAGACTAGCGGCACAGATACGCAGTATTTT. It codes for CASSLQTSGTDTQYF.

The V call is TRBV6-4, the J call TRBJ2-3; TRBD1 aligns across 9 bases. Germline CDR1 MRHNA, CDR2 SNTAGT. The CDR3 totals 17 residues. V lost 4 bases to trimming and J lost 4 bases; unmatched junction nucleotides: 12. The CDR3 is CASSAAVGQGVADTQYF. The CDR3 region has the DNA TGTGCCAGCAGTGCAGCCGTGGGACAGGGTGTCGCAGATACGCAGTATTTT.

CDR3 in DNA: TGTGCCAGCAGTGACAGGGTATGGTATGGCTACACCTTC. Translating gives CASSDRVWYGYTF. This chain uses TRBV6-2 or TRBV6-3 with TRBJ1-2; the match to TRBD1 covers 7 bases. Germline V gives CDR1 MNHEY, CDR2 SVGEGT. This CDR3 has 13 residues. After removal of 5 bases from V and 5 bases from J, the junction contained 5 bases not matched to a gene.

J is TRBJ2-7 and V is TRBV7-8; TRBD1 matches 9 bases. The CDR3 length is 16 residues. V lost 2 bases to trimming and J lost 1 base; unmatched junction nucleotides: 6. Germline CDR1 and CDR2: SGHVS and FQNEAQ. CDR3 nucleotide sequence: TGTGCCAGCAGCTTATCTGTGACAGGGGGGTCCTACGAGCAGTACTTC. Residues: CASSLSVTGGSYEQYF.

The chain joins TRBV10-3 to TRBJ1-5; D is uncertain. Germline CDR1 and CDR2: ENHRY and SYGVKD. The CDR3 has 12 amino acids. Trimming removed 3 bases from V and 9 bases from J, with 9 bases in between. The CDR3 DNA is TGTGCCATCAGTGACGCCCTAACGCCCCAGCATTTT. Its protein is CAISDALTPQHF.

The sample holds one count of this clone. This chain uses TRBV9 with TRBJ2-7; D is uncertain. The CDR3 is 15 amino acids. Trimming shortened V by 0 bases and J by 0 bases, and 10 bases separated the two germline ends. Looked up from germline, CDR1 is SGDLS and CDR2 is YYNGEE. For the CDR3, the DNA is TGTGCCAGCAGCGTAGACAGTTTCAGCTCCTACGAGCAGTACTTC. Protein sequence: CASSVDSFSSYEQYF.

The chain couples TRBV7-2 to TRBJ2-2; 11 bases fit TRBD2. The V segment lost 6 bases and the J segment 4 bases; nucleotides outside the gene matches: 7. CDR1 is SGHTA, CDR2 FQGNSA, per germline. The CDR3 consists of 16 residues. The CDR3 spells CASSRSSGRATGELFF. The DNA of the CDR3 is TGTGCCAGCAGTCGAAGTAGCGGGAGGGCCACCGGGGAGCTGTTTTTT.

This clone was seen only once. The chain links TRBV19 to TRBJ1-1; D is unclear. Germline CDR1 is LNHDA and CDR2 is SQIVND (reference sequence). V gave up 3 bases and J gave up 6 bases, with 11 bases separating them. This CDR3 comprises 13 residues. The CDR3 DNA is TGTGCCAGTAGTATTGGAGGGAATCCTGAAGCTTTCTTT. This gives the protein CASSIGGNPEAFF.

The CDR3 nucleotides read TGTGCCACCAGTGACCCAAATGGACTGGACTACGAGCAGTACTTC. Translated: CATSDPNGLDYEQYF. This chain joins TRBV24-1 and TRBJ2-7; maybe TRBD2 (5 bases). The CDR3 spans 15 residues. The ends were cut back, 4 bases at V and 3 bases at J, with 15 bases in the middle. Per the germline V gene, CDR1 is KGHDR and CDR2 is SFDVKD.

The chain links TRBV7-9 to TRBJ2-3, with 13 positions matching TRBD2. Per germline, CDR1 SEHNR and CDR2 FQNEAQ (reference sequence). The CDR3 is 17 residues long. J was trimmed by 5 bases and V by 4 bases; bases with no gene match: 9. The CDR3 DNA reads TGTGCCAGCAGCTACCCGAAGTGGACTAGCGGGAGAGATACGCAGTATTTT. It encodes CASSYPKWTSGRDTQYF.

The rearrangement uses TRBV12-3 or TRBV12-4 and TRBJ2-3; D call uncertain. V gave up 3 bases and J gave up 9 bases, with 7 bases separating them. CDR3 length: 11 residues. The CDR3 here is CASSFSITQYF. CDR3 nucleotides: TGTGCCAGCAGTTTTAGTATCACGCAGTATTTT.

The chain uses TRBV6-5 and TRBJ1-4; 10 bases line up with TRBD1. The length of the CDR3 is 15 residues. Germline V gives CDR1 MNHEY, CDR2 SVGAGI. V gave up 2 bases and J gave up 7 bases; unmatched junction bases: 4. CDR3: CASSYLTGGSEKLFF. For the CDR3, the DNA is TGTGCCAGCAGTTACCTGACAGGGGGCTCTGAAAAACTGTTTTTT.

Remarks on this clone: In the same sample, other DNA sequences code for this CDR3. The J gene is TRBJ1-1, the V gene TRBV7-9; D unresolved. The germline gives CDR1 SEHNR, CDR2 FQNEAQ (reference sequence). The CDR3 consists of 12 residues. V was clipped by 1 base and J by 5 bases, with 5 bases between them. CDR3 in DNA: TGTGCCAGCAGCTTAGTTAATACTGAAGCTTTCTTT. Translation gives CASSLVNTEAFF.

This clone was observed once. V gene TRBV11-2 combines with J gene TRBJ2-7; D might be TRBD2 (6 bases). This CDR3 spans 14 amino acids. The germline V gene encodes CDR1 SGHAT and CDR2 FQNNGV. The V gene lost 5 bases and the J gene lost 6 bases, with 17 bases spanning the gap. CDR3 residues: CASSPRDSVSEQYF. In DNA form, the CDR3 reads TGTGCCAGCAGCCCACGGGACTCCGTCTCCGAGCAGTACTTC.

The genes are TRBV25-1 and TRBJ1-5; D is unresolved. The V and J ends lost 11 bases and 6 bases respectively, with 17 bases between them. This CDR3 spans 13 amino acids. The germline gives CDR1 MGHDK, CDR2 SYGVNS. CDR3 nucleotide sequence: TGTGCCGGGCTGGTCACTGAGGGTCAGCCCCAGCATTTT. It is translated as CAGLVTEGQPQHF.

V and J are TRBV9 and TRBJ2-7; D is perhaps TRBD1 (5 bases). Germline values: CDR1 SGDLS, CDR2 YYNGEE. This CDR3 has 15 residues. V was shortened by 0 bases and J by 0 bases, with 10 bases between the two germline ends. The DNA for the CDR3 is TGTGCCAGCAGCGTAGGTGGGGCCAGCTCCTACGAGCAGTACTTC. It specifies CASSVGGASSYEQYF.

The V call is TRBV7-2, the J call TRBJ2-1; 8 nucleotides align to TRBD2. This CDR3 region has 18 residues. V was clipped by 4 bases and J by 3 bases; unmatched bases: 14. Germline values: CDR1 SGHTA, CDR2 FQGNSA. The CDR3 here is CASSSTSGLEGFYNEQFF. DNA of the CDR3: TGTGCCAGCAGCTCCACCTCGGGACTAGAAGGTTTCTACAATGAGCAGTTCTTC.

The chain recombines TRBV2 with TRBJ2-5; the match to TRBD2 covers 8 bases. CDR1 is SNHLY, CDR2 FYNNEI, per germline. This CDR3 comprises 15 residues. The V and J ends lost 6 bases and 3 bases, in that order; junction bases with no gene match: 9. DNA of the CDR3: TGTGCCAGCAGCTGGAGCGGGAGAGTCAAAGAGACCCAGTACTTC. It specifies CASSWSGRVKETQYF.

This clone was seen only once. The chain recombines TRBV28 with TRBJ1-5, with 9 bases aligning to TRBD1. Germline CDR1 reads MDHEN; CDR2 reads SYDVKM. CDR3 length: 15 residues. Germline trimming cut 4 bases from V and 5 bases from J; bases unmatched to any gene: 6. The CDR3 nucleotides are TGTGCCAGCAGTTGGACAGGGGCTTTGTATCAGCCCCAGCATTTT. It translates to CASSWTGALYQPQHF.

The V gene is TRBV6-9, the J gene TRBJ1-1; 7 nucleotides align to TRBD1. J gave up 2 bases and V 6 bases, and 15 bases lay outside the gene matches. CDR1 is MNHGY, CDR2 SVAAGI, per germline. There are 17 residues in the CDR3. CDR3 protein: CASRCPFKRDRNTEAFF. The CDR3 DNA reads TGTGCCAGCAGGTGCCCGTTCAAAAGGGACAGAAACACTGAAGCTTTCTTT.